The T cell receptor (beta chain) described here comes from a study of T-cell reconstitution after alpha-beta-depleted transplantation in children. In the case of this clonotype: The target antigen is unknown.

For TCRbeta, the library was prepared with unique molecular identifiers. TCRdb analysed the PCR reads with MiXCR anew, one entry per CDR3 protein. Among about 600,000 distinct CDR3 sequences listed, approximately 22% were seen once. Study-wide points: A year post-transplant, T-cell counts and diversity derived mostly from newly produced T cells. About two months after transplant, alpha-beta T cells reportedly came from several hundred expanded graft clones.

V was trimmed by 8 bases and J by 5 bases, leaving 13 bases between them. The CDR3 consists of 12 residues. This receptor was obtained from a boy younger than two who had a stem cell transplant for acute myeloid leukemia, so the T cells may come from the graft donor. The chain carries TRBV12-3 or TRBV12-4 and TRBJ2-7; the D gene is possibly TRBD1 (5 bases). The sequencing used PBMCs, mostly from graft donor cells, collected 360 days after TCRalphabeta/CD19-depleted stem cell transplant. The CDR3 loop reads CASWGRADEQYF. DNA for the CDR3: TGTGCCAGCTGGGGCAGGGCGGACGAGCAGTACTTC.